This T cell receptor beta chain was identified during a study of T cell responses to AZD1222 COVID-19 vaccine. This clone was detected only a few times. Sequenced by immunoSEQ multiplex PCR; TCRdb stores in-frame clones only, minus some. The sample has about 66,000 clones; more than 75% are singletons. The length of the CDR3 is 15 residues. Per germline, CDR1 SQVTM and CDR2 ANQGSEA. The ends lost 8 bases at V and 5 bases at J; junction bases unmatched: 13. The sequences come from peripheral blood, collected on day 0 of AZD1222 vaccination. V is TRBV29-1 and J is TRBJ2-3; 10 bases are shared with TRBD2. The origin of this receptor is an adult in good health. CDR3 sequence: CSLRGTQRGGDTQYF. As DNA, the CDR3 is TGCAGCCTTAGAGGAACCCAGCGGGGGGGAGATACGCAGTATTTT.